This TCR beta chain was observed in a study of shared clonotypes between healthy human individuals. Trimming removed 1 base from V and 3 bases from J, with 28 bases in between. The CDR3 spans 21 residues. CDR1 and CDR2 from the germline V gene are LGHNA and YSLEER. Findings and limits, study-wide: Sampling covered blood only; tissue repertoires likely differ.

Caucasian adults residing in Nashville, Tennessee made up all the donors. In the case of this clone: Its target is unknown.

Sequencing was performed with immunoSEQ multiplex PCR; in TCRdb, only in-frame clones are kept and a portion is missing. Of roughly 1,100,000 clones in the sample, roughly 80% are singletons; the top ten hold about 1.5%. The sequenced sample was memory CD4+ T cells sorted from blood. Subset of the sample: CD45RA-negative fraction. This TCR was sampled from a man between 18 and 35 years old in good health. The rearrangement links TRBV4-3 to TRBJ1-5, with a tentative D call TRBD1 (5 bases). The CDR3 DNA reads TGCGCCAGCAGCCAAGGGTATGTTACAGGACTTTGGGGATTGGACAATCAGCCCCAGCATTTT. Encoded protein: CASSQGYVTGLWGLDNQPQHF.